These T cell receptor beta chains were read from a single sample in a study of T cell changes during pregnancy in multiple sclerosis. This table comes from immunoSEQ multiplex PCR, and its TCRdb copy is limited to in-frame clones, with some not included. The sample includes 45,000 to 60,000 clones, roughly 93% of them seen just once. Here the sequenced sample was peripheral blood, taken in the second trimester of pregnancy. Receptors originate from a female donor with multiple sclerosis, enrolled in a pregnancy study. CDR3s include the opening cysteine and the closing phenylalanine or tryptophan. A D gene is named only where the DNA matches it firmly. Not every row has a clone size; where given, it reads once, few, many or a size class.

CDR3: CASRNRATNEKLFF; DNA: TGTGCCAGCAGGAACAGAGCAACTAATGAAAAACTGTTTTTT; J: TRBJ1-4; V: TRBV6-5; D: -; size: -; length: 14
CDR3: CASSLGGNSYEQYF; DNA: TGTGCCAGCAGCTTGGGCGGGAACTCCTACGAGCAGTACTTC; J: TRBJ2-7; V: TRBV5-6; D: -; size: -; length: 14
CDR3: CASSPLTGELFF; DNA: TGTGCCAGCAGCCCCCTTACCGGGGAGCTGTTTTTT; J: TRBJ2-2; V: TRBV11-2; D: -; size: once; length: 12
CDR3: CASQPGTGGGEQYF; DNA: TGTGCCAGTCAACCCGGGACAGGGGGAGGCGAGCAGTACTTC; J: TRBJ2-7; V: TRBV19; D: TRBD1; size: -; length: 14
CDR3: CASSFGEMVYEQYF; DNA: TGTGCCAGCAGCTTCGGGGAGATGGTCTACGAGCAGTACTTC; J: TRBJ2-7; V: TRBV11-2; D: -; size: -; length: 14
CDR3: CASSYSVAGGKTEQFF; DNA: TGTGCCAGCAGTTACTCAGTAGCGGGAGGGAAGACTGAGCAGTTCTTC; J: TRBJ2-1; V: TRBV6-5; D: TRBD2; size: -; length: 16
CDR3: CASSPTGTVHNEQFF; DNA: TGTGCCAGCAGTCCTACCGGGACAGTCCACAATGAGCAGTTCTTC; J: TRBJ2-1; V: TRBV5-8; D: TRBD1; size: -; length: 15
CDR3: CASSQEGRALYNEQFF; DNA: TGTGCCAGCTCTCAGGAAGGGAGGGCCCTCTACAATGAGCAGTTCTTC; J: TRBJ2-1; V: TRBV18; D: TRBD2; size: -; length: 16
CDR3: CASSLYSGRVYNEQFF; DNA: TGTGCCAGCAGCTTATATAGCGGGAGAGTCTACAATGAGCAGTTCTTC; J: TRBJ2-1; V: TRBV7-9; D: TRBD2; size: -; length: 16
CDR3: CASRDGTRDYEQYF; DNA: TGTGCCAGCAGAGACGGGACTAGAGACTACGAGCAGTACTTC; J: TRBJ2-7; V: TRBV5-4; D: TRBD2; size: -; length: 14
CDR3: CSVDGLQGASSYNEQFF; DNA: TGCAGCGTTGATGGGTTACAGGGGGCCAGCTCCTACAATGAGCAGTTCTTC; J: TRBJ2-1; V: TRBV29-1; D: TRBD1; size: -; length: 17
CDR3: CASSPEVHQPQHF; DNA: TGTGCCAGCAGCCCAGAAGTGCATCAGCCCCAGCATTTT; J: TRBJ1-5; V: TRBV6-4; D: -; size: -; length: 13
CDR3: CASSPAVLGAFF; DNA: TGTGCCAGCTCACCAGCGGTCCTCGGAGCTTTCTTT; J: TRBJ1-1; V: TRBV18; D: -; size: -; length: 12
CDR3: CASSMAWTGNNEQYF; DNA: TGTGCCAGCAGCATGGCATGGACAGGGAATAACGAGCAGTACTTC; J: TRBJ2-7; V: TRBV5-4; D: TRBD1; size: -; length: 15
CDR3: CASSPLAGALPGDF; DNA: TGTGCCAGCAGCCCCCTAGCGGGAGCCCTCCCAGGAGATTTT; J: TRBJ2-3; V: TRBV5-6; D: TRBD2; size: -; length: 14
CDR3: CSVASAGYEQYF; DNA: TGCAGCGTCGCGTCCGCGGGCTACGAGCAGTACTTC; J: TRBJ2-7; V: TRBV29-1; D: -; size: -; length: 12
CDR3: CASRPRDSSGNTIYF; DNA: TGTGCCAGCAGACCCAGGGATAGCTCTGGAAACACCATATATTTT; J: TRBJ1-3; V: TRBV6-5; D: -; size: once; length: 15
CDR3: CSVARGQAEAFF; DNA: TGCAGCGTCGCCAGGGGGCAAGCTGAAGCTTTCTTT; J: TRBJ1-1; V: TRBV29-1; D: TRBD1; size: few; length: 12
CDR3: CASSLAGQGSLNQPQHF; DNA: TGTGCCAGCAGCTTAGCTGGACAGGGATCCCTCAATCAGCCCCAGCATTTT; J: TRBJ1-5; V: TRBV7-6; D: TRBD1; size: -; length: 17
CDR3: CASSVAPTGLGNTIYF; DNA: TGTGCCAGCAGCGTAGCCCCCACAGGGCTTGGAAACACCATATATTTT; J: TRBJ1-3; V: TRBV9; D: -; size: -; length: 16
CDR3: CASSQDLRQSYEQYF; DNA: TGCGCCAGCAGCCAAGATCTCCGACAGTCCTACGAGCAGTACTTC; J: TRBJ2-7; V: TRBV4-3; D: -; size: -; length: 15
CDR3: CASSLSADTQYF; DNA: TGTGCCAGCAGCTTATCAGCAGATACGCAGTATTTT; J: TRBJ2-3; V: TRBV13; D: -; size: -; length: 12